This T cell receptor beta chain was sequenced during a study of T cells in narcolepsy. This clone was picked up one time. V shed 0 bases and J 6 bases; nucleotides not matched to a gene: 1. The CDR3 consists of 15 residues. CDR1 is SGHRS and CDR2 is YFSETQ in the germline V gene. Sequencing used immunoSEQ multiplex PCR; TCRdb keeps in-frame clones, though not all of them. The sample lists more than 30,000 clones, roughly 83% seen once, with about 1.1% in the top ten. Sequenced input: CD45RA- memory CD4+ T cells from PBMCs. The sequence was collected from a human donor with narcolepsy. This chain connects TRBV5-1 to TRBJ2-1; 12 nucleotides line up with TRBD2. CDR3 residues: CASSLELAGGNEQFF. The CDR3 DNA reads as TGCGCCAGCAGCTTGGAACTAGCGGGAGGCAATGAGCAGTTCTTC.